These 22 T cell receptor beta chains were all obtained from the same sample, sequenced in a study of blood T cells in healthy people across ages. Then a second PCR, running about 7 to 11 cycles, was carried out with a sample-barcoded 5' primer and a J-beta primer mix. Via MiXCR, TCRdb re-called the 5' RACE reads, giving one row per CDR3 protein. Among about 1.6 million distinct CDR3 sequences listed, about 32% were seen once. The sample was blood. The receptors originated from a woman in her 30s in good health.

This CDR3 is CSVEATSVGEQYF. The DNA for the CDR3 is TGCAGCGTTGAGGCGACTAGCGTGGGCGAGCAGTACTTC. The chain carries TRBV29-1 and TRBJ2-5, with 8 nucleotides matching TRBD2. The J call may be mistaken, given a closer DNA end match to TRBJ2-7. Per germline, CDR1 SQVTM and CDR2 ANQGSEA. The CDR3 has 13 amino acids.

The chain's CDR3 is CAISASGGSARDTQYF. The CDR3 nucleotides read TGTGCCATCAGCGCTAGCGGGGGGTCCGCTCGGGATACGCAGTATTTT. The chain employs TRBV10-3 and TRBJ2-3, with 11 bases identical to TRBD2. The CDR3 runs 16 residues. V shed 6 bases and J 6 bases; nucleotides not matched to a gene: 11. CDR1 is ENHRY, CDR2 SYGVKD, per germline.

V and J are TRBV20-1 and TRBJ2-5; 15 nucleotides line up with TRBD2. The end of the DNA fits TRBJ2-7 better, so the J call may be wrong. Germline CDR1 reads DFQATT; CDR2 reads SNEGSKA (reference sequence). The CDR3 sequence is 16 residues long. The DNA for the CDR3 is TGCAGTGCCACGGGACTAGCGGGGGGAAGCCCCTACGAGCAGTACTTC. Translation: CSATGLAGGSPYEQYF.

The chain links TRBV6-1 to TRBJ1-1; 7 positions agree with TRBD1. The CDR3 consists of 14 residues. Looked up from germline, CDR1 is MNHNS and CDR2 is SASEGT. The trim removed 7 bases at V and 8 bases at J, leaving 13 bases unmatched. CDR3 in DNA: TGTGCCAGCACGGGTTCGACAGGGTTAACCGAAGCTTTCTTT. Residues: CASTGSTGLTEAFF.

This rearrangement joins TRBV7-2 to TRBJ1-2; D call uncertain. CDR1 is SGHTA, CDR2 FQGNSA, per germline. Between the trimmed V and J ends, which lost 3 bases and 4 bases, there was a span of 9 bases. The CDR3 is made up of 13 amino acids. The CDR3 protein is CASSLNRFYGYTF. The CDR3 nucleotides are TGTGCCAGCAGCTTGAACAGATTCTATGGCTACACCTTC. The whole variable domain, remainder taken from reference TRBV7-2 and TRBJ1-2, is GAGVSQSPSNKVTEKGKDVELRCDPISGHTALYWYRQSLGQGLEFLIYFQGNSAPDKSGLPSDRFSAERTGGSVSTLTIQRTQQEDSAVYLCASSLNRFYGYTFGSGTRLTVV.

The table lists this clonotype with a few counts. Compared with germline, one end of the junction differs, possibly owing to a read error. The CDR3 here is CASMDGTFPYEQYF. DNA of the CDR3: TGCGCCAGCATGGACGGGACATTCCCCTATGAGCAGTACTTC. The chain combines TRBV10-2 with TRBJ2-7, with TRBD1 as a possible D gene (6 bases). Germline V gene data show CDR1 as WSHSY and CDR2 as SAAADI. CDR3 length equals 14 residues.

The chain recombines TRBV20-1 with TRBJ1-2, with D maybe TRBD1 (5 bases). In germline, CDR1 is DFQATT, CDR2 SNEGSKA (reference sequence). The CDR3 covers 14 residues. Trimming took off 5 bases at V and 0 bases at J, with 13 bases between the two ends. The DNA of the CDR3 is TGCAGTGCTCCAGTCGGGGGAGCTAACTATGGCTACACCTTC. Protein sequence: CSAPVGGANYGYTF.

This clonotype was seen a few times. J is TRBJ2-7 and V is TRBV27, with 7 bases aligning to TRBD2. J was trimmed by 6 bases and V by 6 bases; bases with no gene match: 23. The CDR3 extends over 18 amino acids. Germline assignment: CDR1 MNHEY and CDR2 SMNVEV (reference sequence). The CDR3 sequence is CASSASIGTKNLLVEQYF. In nucleotides, the CDR3 is TGTGCCAGCAGCGCCTCTATAGGGACTAAAAATTTACTCGTCGAGCAGTACTTC.

Only a few counts were recorded for this clonotype. The chain has TRBV13 and TRBJ2-6; no definite D call. In germline, CDR1 is PRHDT, CDR2 FYEKMQ (reference sequence). The CDR3 contains 16 residues. V lost 1 base and J lost 0, with 7 bases in between. In nucleotides, the CDR3 is TGTGCCAGCAGCTTAGAGGCTATCTCTGGGGCCAACGTCCTGACTTTC. Its translation: CASSLEAISGANVLTF.

This clonotype was observed a single time. This clone may be a read error of a much larger clone one base away. The chain carries TRBV13 and TRBJ2-5; D tentatively fits TRBD1 or TRBD2 (6 bases each). The CDR3 has 14 residues. The germline V gene has CDR1 PRHDT and CDR2 FYEKMQ (reference sequence). Trimming took 5 bases from V and 6 from J, leaving 16 bases between them. CDR3 region: CASSGGPTGKTQYF. The CDR3 region has the DNA TGTGCCAGCAGCGGGGGGCCCACCGGCAAGACCCAGTACTTC.

This clonotype has only a few counts. This CDR3 reads CSVPGARNYGYTF. As DNA, the CDR3 is TGCAGCGTCCCCGGGGCTCGTAACTATGGCTACACCTTC. V and J are TRBV29-1 and TRBJ1-2; TRBD1 might be the D (5 bases). The CDR3 is 13 amino acids. V was cut by 6 bases and J by 1 base, with 12 bases left in between. Germline V gene lookup returns CDR1 SQVTM and CDR2 ANQGSEA.

This chain uses TRBV11-2 with TRBJ2-7, with 14 bases aligning to TRBD2. CDR3 length: 16 residues. Germline-derived CDR1 and CDR2 are SGHAT and FQNNGV. The trim removed 5 bases at V and 0 bases at J, leaving 3 bases unmatched. CDR3 bases: TGTGCCAGCAGCGAGGGACTAGCGGGAGCCTCCTACGAGCAGTACTTC. As protein: CASSEGLAGASYEQYF.

Turning to this clonotype: At one of its ends the junction is not consistent with the germline gene, which may arise from a read error. V gene TRBV7-9 combines with J gene TRBJ2-3; 8 nucleotides line up with TRBD2. CDR1 and CDR2 (germline): SEHNR, FQNEAQ (reference sequence). The CDR3 is made up of 14 amino acids. CDR3: CVSSPGLETDTQYF. CDR3 in DNA: TGTGTCAGCAGCCCGGGACTAGAAACAGATACGCAGTATTTT.

The J gene is TRBJ2-1, the V gene TRBV11-2; D is possibly TRBD1 (5 bases). Trimming took off 4 bases at V and 5 bases at J, with 12 bases between the two ends. The CDR3 has 14 amino acids. CDR1 SGHAT and CDR2 FQNNGV come from the germline V gene. For the CDR3, the DNA is TGTGCCAGCAGCTCCAGGGTTTTCGACAATGAGCAGTTCTTC. This encodes CASSSRVFDNEQFF.

This clonotype was detected a few times. V is TRBV3-1 and J is TRBJ2-1; D tentatively reads TRBD1 or TRBD2 (6 bases each). The germline V gene encodes CDR1 LGHDT and CDR2 YNNKEL (reference sequence). V was clipped by 5 bases and J by 8 bases, with 22 bases between them. The CDR3 loop spans 16 amino acids. CDR3 nucleotide sequence: TGTGCCAGCAGCGCACATCCTCTCGAAGGGGGGCATGAGCAGTTCTTC. The encoded protein is CASSAHPLEGGHEQFF.

Concerning this clonotype: The conserved closing phenylalanine or tryptophan is absent in this CDR3, likely reflecting a read error. The gene calls are TRBV12-3 or TRBV12-4 and TRBJ2-3, with 14 bases identical to TRBD2. This CDR3 contains 17 residues. The CDR3 loop reads CASSPGTSGGYTDAQYS. CDR3 bases: TGTGCCAGCAGTCCAGGGACTAGCGGGGGTTACACAGATGCGCAGTATTCT.

V and J are TRBV5-1 and TRBJ2-1, with 9 bases that match TRBD2. Trimming took 4 bases from V and 8 from J; bases not matched to a gene: 16. The CDR3 has 17 amino acids. Germline V gene sequence: CDR1 SGHRS, CDR2 YFSETQ. The CDR3: CASSRGPAGGSWDEQFF. CDR3 nucleotides: TGCGCCAGCAGCCGTGGACCAGCGGGAGGTTCTTGGGATGAGCAGTTCTTC.

The sample holds one count of this clonotype. This chain joins TRBV20-1 and TRBJ1-1; tentatively, D is TRBD1 (6 bases). V lost 2 bases and J lost 0, with 16 bases in between. The CDR3 consists of 16 residues. The V gene's germline CDR1 is DFQATT and CDR2 SNEGSKA (reference sequence). DNA for the CDR3: TGCAGTGCTAGAATCAGGGGCCGATCTATGAACACTGAAGCTTTCTTT. This codes for CSARIRGRSMNTEAFF.

This clonotype was observed a few times. The rearrangement joins TRBV6-1 to TRBJ2-7; D is unclear. Germline V gene data show CDR1 as MNHNS and CDR2 as SASEGT. The CDR3 covers 10 residues. V was trimmed by 8 bases and J by 2 bases, leaving 4 bases between them. The CDR3 DNA is TGTGCCAGCGCTACCTACGAGCAGTACTTC. Translating gives CASATYEQYF.

This clonotype was counted ten times or more. The genes are TRBV20-1 and TRBJ2-1, with 12 bases lining up with TRBD2. V was pared by 6 bases and J by 7 bases, with 4 bases of the junction left unmatched. The CDR3 totals 13 residues. Germline V gene sequence: CDR1 DFQATT, CDR2 SNEGSKA (reference sequence). The CDR3 sequence is CSALTSGRNEQFF. CDR3 nucleotide sequence: TGCAGTGCCCTGACTAGCGGGAGAAATGAGCAGTTCTTC.

V and J are TRBV12-3 or TRBV12-4 and TRBJ1-1; a weak D match, TRBD1 (6 bases). Trimming stripped 1 base from V and 6 bases from J, with 21 bases between. The CDR3 is 17 amino acids. The CDR3 sequence: CASSLGGGHPISPEAFF. The CDR3 coding sequence is TGTGCCAGCAGTTTAGGGGGGGGACACCCGATCAGCCCTGAAGCTTTCTTT.

The chain recombines TRBV6-1 with TRBJ2-1; D uncertain. Germline values: CDR1 MNHNS, CDR2 SASEGT. Trimming cost V 7 bases and J 1 base, with 11 bases left between them. This CDR3 contains 14 residues. The CDR3: CASKMDLSYNEQFF. In DNA, the CDR3 is TGTGCCAGCAAGATGGACCTATCCTACAATGAGCAGTTCTTC.